This TCR beta chain was documented in a study of T cells in localized non-small cell lung cancer. A note on this clone: Its target is unknown.

Germline V gives CDR1 MNHEY, CDR2 SVGAGI. The V end was cut by 5 bases, the J end by 6 bases, with 13 bases between. This CDR3 is built from 14 residues. Study findings and constraints: Compared with tumor, uninvolved adjacent lung displayed greater T cell clonality, ranking highest overall.

The repertoire was sequenced with immunoSEQ multiplex PCR; TCRdb's copy has only in-frame clones and lacks some. The repertoire holds around 130,000 clones, with more than 70% as singletons. This sequence joins TRBV6-5 and TRBJ2-2; D is undetermined. The receptor's source is a female donor older than 55 with stage I lung adenocarcinoma. The sequenced sample was peripheral blood, obtained before any cancer treatment. CDR3 protein: CASSRSWSPGELFF. The CDR3 nucleotides read TGTGCCAGCAGTAGATCTTGGTCACCCGGGGAGCTGTTTTTT.